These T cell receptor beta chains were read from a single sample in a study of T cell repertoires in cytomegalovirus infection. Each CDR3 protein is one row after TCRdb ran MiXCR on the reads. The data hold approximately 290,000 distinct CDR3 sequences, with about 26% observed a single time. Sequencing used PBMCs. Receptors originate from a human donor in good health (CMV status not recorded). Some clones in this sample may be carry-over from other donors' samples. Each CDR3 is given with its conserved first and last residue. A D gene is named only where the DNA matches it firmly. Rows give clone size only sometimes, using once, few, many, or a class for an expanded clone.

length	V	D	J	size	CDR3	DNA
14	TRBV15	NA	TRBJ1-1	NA	CATSRDKVNTEAFF	TGTGCCACCAGCAGAGATAAGGTGAACACTGAAGCTTTCTTT
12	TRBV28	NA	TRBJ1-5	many	CASSRGPQPQHF	TGTGCCAGCAGTAGGGGACCGCAGCCCCAGCATTTT
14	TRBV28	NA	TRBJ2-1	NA	CASRHGSLYNEQFF	TGTGCCAGCAGACACGGGAGCCTTTACAATGAGCAGTTCTTC
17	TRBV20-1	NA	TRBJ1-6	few	CSARDRGSSSYNSPLHF	TGCAGTGCTAGAGATCGGGGGTCGAGCTCCTATAATTCACCCCTCCACTTT
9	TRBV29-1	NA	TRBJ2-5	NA	CSVPETQYF	TGCAGCGTCCCAGAGACCCAGTACTTC
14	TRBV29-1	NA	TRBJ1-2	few	CSARTGLGNYGYTF	TGCAGCGCACGAACAGGGTTAGGTAACTATGGCTACACCTTC
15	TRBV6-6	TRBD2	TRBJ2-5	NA	CASSRLAGAGETQYF	TGTGCCAGCAGTCGGCTAGCGGGAGCCGGAGAGACCCAGTACTTC
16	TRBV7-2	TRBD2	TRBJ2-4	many	CASSAELAGNKNIQYF	TGTGCCAGCAGCGCAGAACTAGCGGGGAACAAAAACATTCAGTACTTC
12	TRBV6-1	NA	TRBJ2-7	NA	CASLGRAYEQYF	TGTGCCAGCCTTGGGAGAGCCTACGAGCAGTACTTC
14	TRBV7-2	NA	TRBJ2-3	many	CASSPARSTDTQYF	TGTGCCAGCAGCCCCGCCCGAAGCACAGATACGCAGTATTTT
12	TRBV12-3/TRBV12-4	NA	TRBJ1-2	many	CASSFEDYGYTF	TGTGCCAGCAGTTTTGAGGATTATGGCTACACCTTC
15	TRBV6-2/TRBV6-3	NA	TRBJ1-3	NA	CASSYDSASGNTIYF	TGTGCCAGCAGTTACGACAGCGCCTCTGGAAACACCATATATTTT
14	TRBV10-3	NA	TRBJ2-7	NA	CAISLKGGQDEQYF	TGTGCCATCAGTTTAAAAGGGGGGCAGGACGAGCAGTACTTC
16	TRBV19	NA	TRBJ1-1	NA	CASSTPQRGENTEAFF	TGTGCCAGTAGTACCCCTCAGAGGGGTGAGAACACTGAAGCTTTCTTT
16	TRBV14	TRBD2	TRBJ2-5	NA	CASSQELAGETETQYF	TGTGCCAGCAGCCAAGAGCTAGCGGGAGAAACAGAGACCCAGTACTTC
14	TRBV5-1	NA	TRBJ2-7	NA	CASSLEGLRHEQYF	TGCGCCAGCAGCTTGGAGGGACTGAGACACGAGCAGTACTTC
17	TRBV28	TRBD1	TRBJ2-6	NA	CASSSRTGKTGANVLAF	TGTGCCAGCAGTTCGAGGACAGGAAAGACTGGGGCCAACGTCCTGGCTTTC
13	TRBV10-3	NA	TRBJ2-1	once	CAISGTDRNEQFF	TGTGCCATCAGTGGGACTGACCGCAATGAGCAGTTCTTC
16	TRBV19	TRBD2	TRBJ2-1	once	CASNPGGRAFRNEQFF	TGTGCCAGTAATCCTGGCGGGAGGGCCTTTAGAAATGAGCAGTTCTTC
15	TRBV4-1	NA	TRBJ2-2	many	CASSPASLYTGELFF	TGCGCCAGCAGCCCAGCGTCACTTTACACCGGGGAGCTGTTTTTT
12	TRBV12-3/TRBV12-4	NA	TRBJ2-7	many	CASSLDRTKEYF	TGTGCCAGCAGTCTCGACAGGACAAAGGAGTACTTC
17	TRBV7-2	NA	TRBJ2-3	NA	CASSLAMSGAGTDTQYF	TGTGCCAGCAGCTTAGCTATGAGCGGAGCTGGCACAGATACGCAGTATTTT
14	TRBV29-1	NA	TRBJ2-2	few	CSVDRGIRTGELFF	TGCAGCGTTGATAGAGGGATTCGCACCGGGGAGCTGTTTTTT
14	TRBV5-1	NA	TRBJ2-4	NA	CASSPGKGKNIQYF	TGCGCCAGCAGCCCGGGAAAAGGGAAAAACATTCAGTACTTC